This TCR beta chain derives from a study of T cell changes during pregnancy in multiple sclerosis (dated by TCRdb to the late 2010s). As for the study more broadly: Changes in the T cell repertoire over the course of pregnancy were examined in this study in women with multiple sclerosis.

About this clone: It has no known antigen specificity. No much larger clone exists at a distance of one base, and base qualities are not known.

For CDR1 and CDR2, the germline V gene lists SGHNT and YENEEA. The CDR3 has 13 amino acids, counting the end cysteine and phenylalanine. The kept DNA is CDR3 alone, 39 bases in frame from the first base. Compared with germline, V lacks 1 base and J lacks 9 bases; bases without a gene match: 2. The library was built by means of the immunoSEQ multiplex PCR assay. TCRdb retrieved this table from immuneACCESS and kept in-frame rearrangements only. Not all clones are present; in checked studies, unresolved V genes account for under half, and no reason is known for the remainder. Across this sample there are about 100,000 clones, with around 92% seen only once. About 3.1% of the sample rests with the top ten.

The TCR comes from a female donor with multiple sclerosis, enrolled in a pregnancy study. Recombination linked TRBV11-3 to TRBJ2-1; 8 central bases correspond to TRBD2. The sample was peripheral blood, taken in the second trimester of pregnancy. The CDR3 here reads CASSLASGFEQFF. The nucleotide sequence is TGTGCCAGCAGCTTAGCTAGCGGGTTTGAGCAGTTCTTC.